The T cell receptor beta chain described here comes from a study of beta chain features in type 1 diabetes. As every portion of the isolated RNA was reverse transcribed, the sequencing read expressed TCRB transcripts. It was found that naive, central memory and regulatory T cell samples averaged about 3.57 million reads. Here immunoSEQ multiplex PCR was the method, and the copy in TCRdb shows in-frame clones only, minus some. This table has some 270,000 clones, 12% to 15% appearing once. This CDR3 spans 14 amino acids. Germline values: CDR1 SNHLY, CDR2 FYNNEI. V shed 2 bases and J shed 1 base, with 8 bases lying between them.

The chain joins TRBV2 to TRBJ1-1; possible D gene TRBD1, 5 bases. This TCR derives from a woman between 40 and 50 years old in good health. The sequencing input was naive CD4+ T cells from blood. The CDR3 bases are TGTGCCAGCAGTGAAAGGCAGGGGAACACTGAAGCTTTCTTT. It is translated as CASSERQGNTEAFF.